Included here is one T cell receptor (beta chain) sequence, with context. The data are from a study of brain T cells in children with intractable seizures. Only in-frame clones appear in the TCRdb table, and some are missing; sequencing was by immunoSEQ multiplex PCR. The sample holds 60,000 to 85,000 clones; about 92% are singletons and the top ten take roughly 1.5%. The CDR3 covers 16 residues. The source material was peripheral blood, sampled at surgery. This clonotype was obtained from a boy under two years old with tuberous sclerosis and intractable seizures. The chain joins TRBV21-1 to TRBJ2-7; TRBD2 is the table's D call and was not checked against the DNA. TRBV21-1 is tagged as a pseudogene. The CDR3 nucleotides read TGTGCCAGCAGCAAATACGACACTAGCGGGAGCTACGAGCAGTACTTC. Its protein product is CASSKYDTSGSYEQYF.